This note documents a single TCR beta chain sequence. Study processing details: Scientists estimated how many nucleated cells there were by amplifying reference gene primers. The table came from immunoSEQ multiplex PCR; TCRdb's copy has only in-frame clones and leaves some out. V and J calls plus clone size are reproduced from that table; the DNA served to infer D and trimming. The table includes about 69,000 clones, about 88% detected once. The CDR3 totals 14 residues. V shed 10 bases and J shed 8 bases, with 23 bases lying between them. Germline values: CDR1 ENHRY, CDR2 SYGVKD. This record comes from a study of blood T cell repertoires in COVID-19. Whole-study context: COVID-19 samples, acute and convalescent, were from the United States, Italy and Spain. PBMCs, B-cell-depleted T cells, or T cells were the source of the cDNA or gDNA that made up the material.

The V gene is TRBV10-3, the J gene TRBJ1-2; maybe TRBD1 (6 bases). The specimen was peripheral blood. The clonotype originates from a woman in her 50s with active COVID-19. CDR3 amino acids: CATATRGAVEGYTF. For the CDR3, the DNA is TGTGCCACGGCTACCAGGGGAGCAGTGGAAGGCTACACCTTC.